The 21 T cell receptor beta chains below come from one sample, sequenced in a study of T cell responses to AZD1222 COVID-19 vaccine. Clones were sequenced by immunoSEQ multiplex PCR, and TCRdb holds only the in-frame ones, with some missing. The repertoire includes about 97,000 clones, roughly 84% of them detected once, and over 2.5% sits in the top ten. The specimen was peripheral blood, collected on day 0 of AZD1222 vaccination. The origin of the receptors is an adult in good health.

V usage is TRBV28 and J usage is TRBJ2-3; TRBD2 matches 9 bases. The CDR3 is 16 amino acids. After removal of 3 bases from V and 3 bases from J, the junction contained 7 bases not matched to a gene. Germline V gene data show CDR1 as MDHEN and CDR2 as SYDVKM. CDR3 sequence: CASSFRGRGGTDTQYF. The CDR3 DNA is TGTGCCAGCAGTTTTAGAGGGCGGGGGGGGACAGATACGCAGTATTTT.

The J gene is TRBJ1-1, the V gene TRBV5-6; D is ambiguous. Per germline, CDR1 SGHDT and CDR2 YYEEEE. V was cut by 3 bases and J by 1 base, with 4 bases left in between. The CDR3 is 12 residues long. The CDR3 here is CASSSGNTEAFF. As DNA, the CDR3 is TGTGCCAGCAGCTCTGGGAACACTGAAGCTTTCTTT.

This sequence joins TRBV18 and TRBJ2-1, with D hard to call. The germline gives CDR1 KGHSH, CDR2 LQKENI. This CDR3 is built from 15 residues. V lost 3 bases to trimming and J lost 7 bases, with 16 bases between them. CDR3: CASSPPAGAVNEQFF. Written as DNA, the CDR3 is TGTGCCAGCTCACCTCCGGCAGGAGCCGTGAATGAGCAGTTCTTC. Drawing the rest from reference TRBV18 and TRBJ2-1, the complete variable domain is NAGVMQNPRHLVRRRGQEARLRCSPMKGHSHVYWYRQLPEEGLKFMVYLQKENIIDESGMPKERFSAEFPKEGPSILRIQQVVRGDSAAYFCASSPPAGAVNEQFFGPGTRLTVL.

The rearrangement joins TRBV6-8 to TRBJ2-7; tentative D call: TRBD2 (5 bases). V lost 9 bases, J lost 2 bases, and 11 bases lay in between. Per germline, CDR1 MNHGY and CDR2 SAAAGT. The CDR3 runs 12 residues. CDR3 DNA sequence: TGTGCCAGGGGAGTCAGAACCTACGAGCAGTACTTC. It encodes CARGVRTYEQYF.

This clone was seen once. CDR3 sequence: CASSMDRAHNSPLHF. The CDR3 region has the DNA TGTGCCAGTAGTATGGACAGGGCTCATAATTCACCCCTCCACTTT. V gene TRBV19 combines with J gene TRBJ1-6; 8 nucleotides agree with TRBD1. CDR1 is LNHDA and CDR2 is SQIVND in the germline V gene (reference sequence). This CDR3 is 15 amino acids long. V was pared by 3 bases and J by 5 bases, with 3 bases of the junction left unmatched.

The chain couples TRBV7-2 to TRBJ2-3, with TRBD2 identical over 12 bases. CDR3 length: 15 residues. Germline V gene data show CDR1 as SGHTA and CDR2 as FQGNSA. V lost 7 bases, J lost 5 bases, and 7 bases stayed unmatched. For the CDR3, the DNA is TGTGCCAGCATCCCTAGCGGGGGGGCCATAGATACGCAGTATTTT. Its translation: CASIPSGGAIDTQYF.

This clone has only a few counts. V and J are TRBV6-4 and TRBJ2-3; D call uncertain. The CDR3 length is 15 residues. Deletions cut 3 bases from V and 7 bases from J, with 17 bases between. CDR1 is MRHNA, CDR2 SNTAGT, per germline. The CDR3 DNA reads as TGTGCCAGCAGTGAGAGTGGAACTTCCCCAAATACGCAGTATTTT. Residues: CASSESGTSPNTQYF.

J is TRBJ2-2 and V is TRBV6-2 or TRBV6-3; D not resolved. The CDR3 is 11 residues long. Trimming removed 2 bases at V and 6 bases at J, with 1 base between. The germline CDR1 and CDR2 sequences are MNHEY and SVGEGT. In nucleotides, the CDR3 is TGTGCCAGCAGTTACCCCGGGGAGCTGTTTTTT. Protein sequence: CASSYPGELFF.

The rearrangement links TRBV6-1 to TRBJ1-2; D not certain. The CDR3 has 13 amino acids. CDR1 and CDR2 (germline): MNHNS, SASEGT. V shed 1 base and J shed 6 bases, with 9 bases lying between them. The chain's CDR3 is CASSEGFWDGYTF. The DNA of the CDR3 is TGTGCCAGCAGTGAAGGCTTTTGGGATGGCTACACCTTC.

This clone was seen once. The chain is built from TRBV10-3 and TRBJ2-3; D is undetermined. Germline loops: CDR1 ENHRY, CDR2 SYGVKD. Trimming removed 0 bases from V and 5 bases from J, with 3 bases in between. The CDR3 covers 12 residues. CDR3 nucleotides: TGTGCCATCAGTGAGTCGGGAGATACGCAGTATTTT. Encoded protein: CAISESGDTQYF.

This chain uses TRBV11-2 with TRBJ2-5; D might be TRBD1 or TRBD2, each matching 6 bases. CDR3 length equals 15 residues. V gave up 2 bases and J gave up 5 bases, with 15 bases separating them. Germline assignment: CDR1 SGHAT and CDR2 FQNNGV. Written as DNA, the CDR3 is TGTGCCAGCAGCTTAAGGGGGGTCCAAAGGGAGACCCAGTACTTC. It specifies CASSLRGVQRETQYF.

The gene calls are TRBV19 and TRBJ1-5; D may be TRBD1 (6 bases). The germline CDR1 and CDR2 sequences are LNHDA and SQIVND (reference sequence). Deletions cut 7 bases from V and 6 bases from J, with 10 bases between. The length of the CDR3 is 12 residues. DNA for the CDR3: TGTGCCAGTAAACCCAGGGGTCAGCCCCAGCATTTT. It encodes CASKPRGQPQHF.

The chain joins TRBV24-1 to TRBJ1-1, with a possible D match to TRBD1 (6 bases). Trimming left V 5 bases short and J 1 base short, with 13 bases between. CDR1 is KGHDR and CDR2 is SFDVKD in the germline V gene. The CDR3 is 15 residues long. The CDR3 loop reads CATSASGQKNTEAFF. CDR3 bases: TGTGCCACCAGTGCGTCCGGACAGAAGAACACTGAAGCTTTCTTT.

V and J are TRBV5-1 and TRBJ1-1, with D unclear. This CDR3 has 15 amino acids. V lost 4 bases and J 2 bases, leaving 15 bases between the germline ends. Germline lookup yields CDR1 SGHRS and CDR2 YFSETQ. The CDR3 coding sequence is TGCGCCAGCAGCCCTCAACATGGCAGTAACACTGAAGCTTTCTTT. Residues: CASSPQHGSNTEAFF. The full variable domain, in which reference TRBV5-1 and TRBJ1-1 provide the parts outside the CDR3, is KAGVTQTPRYLIKTRGQQVTLSCSPISGHRSVSWYQQTPGQGLQFLFEYFSETQRNKGNFPGRFSGRQFSNSRSEMNVSTLELGDSALYLCASSPQHGSNTEAFFGQGTRLTVV.

The chain combines TRBV3-1 (or the pseudogene TRBV3-2) with TRBJ2-2, with 8 bases lining up with TRBD1. CDR1 and CDR2 (germline): LGHDT, YNNKEL (reference sequence). Trimming removed 3 bases from V and 10 bases from J; junction bases left unmatched: 7. The CDR3 covers 14 residues. The CDR3 region has the DNA TGTGCCAGCAGCCATACGGACAGGGACGAGGAGCTGTTTTTT. Protein product: CASSHTDRDEELFF.

This chain links TRBV6-5 with TRBJ1-4, with 9 bases aligning to TRBD1. Looked up from germline, CDR1 is MNHEY and CDR2 is SVGAGI. Germline trimming cut 0 bases from V and 5 bases from J; bases unmatched to any gene: 4. The CDR3 totals 16 residues. This CDR3 is CASSYSGGTGNEKLFF. In nucleotides, the CDR3 is TGTGCCAGCAGTTACTCCGGGGGGACAGGGAATGAAAAACTGTTTTTT.

The chain is built from TRBV9 and TRBJ2-6; 8 bases align to TRBD1. This CDR3 contains 15 residues. V shed 4 bases, J shed 1 base, and the junction held 1 base outside the gene matches. CDR1 is SGDLS and CDR2 is YYNGEE in the germline V gene. CDR3 nucleotide sequence: TGTGCCAGCAGCAACAGGGGGTCTGGGGCCAACGTCCTGACTTTC. Protein product: CASSNRGSGANVLTF.

This clone has a single count. The chain carries TRBV9 and TRBJ1-2, with 7 bases that match TRBD1. Trimming took 0 bases from V and 7 from J; bases not matched to a gene: 9. Germline V gives CDR1 SGDLS, CDR2 YYNGEE. This CDR3 has 15 residues. The CDR3 DNA reads as TGTGCCAGCAGCGTAGAAGGCAGGGGGTTTGGTGGCTACACCTTC. Its protein is CASSVEGRGFGGYTF. The full variable domain, with the rest looked up from reference TRBV9 and TRBJ1-2, is DSGVTQTPKHLITATGQRVTLRCSPRSGDLSVYWYQQSLDQGLQFLIQYYNGEERAKGNILERFSAQQFPDLHSELNLSSLELGDSALYFCASSVEGRGFGGYTFGSGTRLTVV.

The chain links TRBV6-1 to TRBJ1-4, with D unclear. With 1 base removed from V and 8 bases from J, the gap between germline ends came to 11 bases. This CDR3 spans 14 amino acids. Germline V gene data show CDR1 as MNHNS and CDR2 as SASEGT. The CDR3 loop is CASSEGSRREKLFF. The DNA of the CDR3 is TGTGCCAGCAGTGAAGGGTCCAGGCGGGAAAAACTGTTTTTT.

This clone appeared a few times. J is TRBJ2-1 and V is TRBV19; the D call may be TRBD1 or TRBD2 (5 bases each). The CDR3 runs to 13 residues. Trimming stripped 7 bases from V and 4 bases from J, with 11 bases between. The germline V gene has CDR1 LNHDA and CDR2 SQIVND (reference sequence). CDR3 nucleotide sequence: TGTGCCAGTAAACAGGACTCTTACAATGAGCAGTTCTTC. Translated: CASKQDSYNEQFF.

The rearrangement uses TRBV18 and TRBJ2-7, with D tentatively TRBD1 (5 bases). Germline CDR1 reads KGHSH; CDR2 reads LQKENI. Deletions cut 4 bases from V and 2 bases from J, with 15 bases between. This CDR3 comprises 15 residues. CDR3 coding DNA: TGTGCCAGCTCACGTGACAAATCAGGGACCTACGAGCAGTACTTC. Translation: CASSRDKSGTYEQYF.